This is a list of T cell receptor beta chains from one sample in a study of cytomegalovirus exposure and HLA in healthy donors. Repertoires were generated with immunoSEQ multiplex PCR, while TCRdb's copy carries only in-frame clones and drops some. Of about 100,000 clones listed, about 85% were seen once; the top ten hold 3% to 4%. Sequenced sample: PBMCs. Source of these receptors: a man aged 25 to 40 in good health and CMV-seronegative. Each CDR3 is given with its conserved first and last residue. A D gene is named only where the DNA matches it firmly. Clone size is shown for a subset of rows, as once, few, many or a class of expanded clone.

D gene	V gene	J gene	clone size	CDR3 DNA	CDR3 protein
.	TRBV27	TRBJ1-4	.	TGTGCCAGCAGTTTATTTGGGGGGGGCGAAAAACTGTTTTTT	CASSLFGGGEKLFF
.	TRBV10-3	TRBJ2-3	.	TGTGCCATCAGTGGATCCCGAGCGGGCACAGATACGCAGTATTTT	CAISGSRAGTDTQYF
.	TRBV5-4	TRBJ1-2	.	TGTGCCAGCAGCTTGGAAGGGGACTATGGCTACACCTTC	CASSLEGDYGYTF
.	TRBV4-1	TRBJ2-7	.	TGCGCCAGCAGCCAAGATTCCGGGATCCCCCCCTACGAGCAGTACTTC	CASSQDSGIPPYEQYF
.	TRBV11-2	TRBJ2-1	.	TGTGCCAGCAGCAGAGAGGAGGAGAAGCAGTTCTTC	CASSREEEKQFF
TRBD1	TRBV19	TRBJ1-1	.	TGTGCCAGTTACTGGACAGGAGACACTGAAGCTTTCTTT	CASYWTGDTEAFF
.	TRBV7-9	TRBJ1-1	.	TGTGCCAGCAGCTTAGGGGGGGGCACTGAAGCTTTCTTT	CASSLGGGTEAFF
TRBD1	TRBV7-2	TRBJ1-5	.	TGTGCCAGTAAGGGGGCGTACGGGCAGCCCCAGCATTTT	CASKGAYGQPQHF
.	TRBV7-2	TRBJ2-7	.	TGTGCCAGCAGCCTCCAGTGGGAGGCTTCCCCTCAGTACTTC	CASSLQWEASPQYF
.	TRBV10-3	TRBJ2-5	.	TGTGCCATCAGTCCTAGCGTGGAGACCCAGTACTTC	CAISPSVETQYF
.	TRBV28	TRBJ2-1	.	TGTGCCAGCAGTGAGATCGGGGAAAACAATGAGCAGTTCTTC	CASSEIGENNEQFF
TRBD1	TRBV7-2	TRBJ1-2	.	TGTGCCAGCAGCTTAGCGAGACAGGGCCTATATGGCTACACCTTC	CASSLARQGLYGYTF
.	TRBV15	TRBJ1-3	.	TGTGCCACCAGCAGAGATCCCTGGGGGGGGCGAAACACCATATATTTT	CATSRDPWGGRNTIYF
.	TRBV6-5	TRBJ2-2	.	TGTGCCAGCAGTTACCGTGACACCGGGGAGCTGTTTTTT	CASSYRDTGELFF
.	TRBV27	TRBJ2-1	.	TGTGCCAGCAGTCGACTGAAAAATGAGCAGTTCTTC	CASSRLKNEQFF
.	TRBV5-6	TRBJ1-3	.	TGTGCCAGCACCAGGGCGTCTGGAAACACCATATATTTT	CASTRASGNTIYF
.	TRBV2	TRBJ1-2	.	TGTGCCAGCAGGGACAGAGGAAGTGGCTACACCTTC	CASRDRGSGYTF
.	TRBV15	TRBJ1-1	.	TGTGCCACCAGCAAACCTTCAGGGTGGGGTGGCGAAGCTTTCTTT	CATSKPSGWGGEAFF
.	TRBV10-2	TRBJ2-3	.	TGCGCCAGCAGTGTAGGTAGCTACACAGATACGCAGTATTTT	CASSVGSYTDTQYF
TRBD1	TRBV2	TRBJ2-7	.	TGTGCCAGCAGCGTCGGGACAGGGCCCCAGGAGGAGCAGTACTTC	CASSVGTGPQEEQYF
TRBD2	TRBV9	TRBJ2-3	.	TGTGCCAGCAGCGTGGGGACTACAAGAAGCACAGATACGCAGTATTTT	CASSVGTTRSTDTQYF
TRBD1	TRBV29-1	TRBJ2-7	few	TGCAGCGTTGCCCTAGGGACAGGGAAGGCATCCTACGAGCAGTACTTC	CSVALGTGKASYEQYF
TRBD2	TRBV6-4	TRBJ2-3	.	TGTGCCAGCAGTAAAACGGGAGGGTATGGCACAGATACGCAGTATTTT	CASSKTGGYGTDTQYF
.	TRBV14	TRBJ2-7	.	TGTGCCAGCAGCCAAGCTATCAGGTCCGACGAGCAGTACTTC	CASSQAIRSDEQYF
TRBD1	TRBV5-4	TRBJ1-1	.	TGTGCCAGCAGCTTGCGACAGGGGAACACTGAAGCTTTCTTT	CASSLRQGNTEAFF
TRBD1	TRBV7-9	TRBJ2-7	.	TGTGCCAGCAGCTTAAACAGGGGGCCTCCTAGATACGAGCAGTACTTC	CASSLNRGPPRYEQYF
TRBD1	TRBV2	TRBJ2-7	.	TGTGCCAGCACTATCCAGGACAGGGGAAGCGAGCAGTACTTC	CASTIQDRGSEQYF
TRBD2	TRBV7-8	TRBJ2-7	.	TGTGCCAGCAGCTTAAGGCGACTAGCGGGCTACGAGCAGTACTTC	CASSLRRLAGYEQYF
TRBD1	TRBV10-1	TRBJ2-1	.	TGCGCCTGCCCCCGGGACAGACACAATGAGCAGTTCTTC	CACPRDRHNEQFF
TRBD1	TRBV4-1	TRBJ1-1	.	TGCGCCAGCAGCAGACAGGGGCGCGGTAGCACTGAAGCTTTCTTT	CASSRQGRGSTEAFF
.	TRBV7-2	TRBJ1-5	.	TGTGCCAGCAGCGAGGGGGGGAGTTTACATAGCAATCAGCCCCAGCATTTT	CASSEGGSLHSNQPQHF
TRBD1	TRBV5-6	TRBJ2-2	few	TGTGCCAGCAGCTTGGGGACAGGGGGGGTCACCGGGGAGCTGTTTTTT	CASSLGTGGVTGELFF
TRBD1	TRBV7-9	TRBJ2-7	.	TGTGCCAGCAGCCTATCGGGACAGGGGGCCTACGAGCAGTACTTC	CASSLSGQGAYEQYF
TRBD2	TRBV29-1	TRBJ2-2	.	TGCAGCGTTTGCTTAGCGGGAGGTAACACCGGGGAGCTGTTTTTT	CSVCLAGGNTGELFF
TRBD2	TRBV13	TRBJ2-3	.	TGTGCCAGCAGCTTAGGCGCGTTAGCGGGGGGTCTTTGGGATACGCAGTATTTT	CASSLGALAGGLWDTQYF
TRBD1	TRBV9	TRBJ2-7	.	TGTGCCAGCAGCGAGGGACCCGGGACAGACCTGTACTTC	CASSEGPGTDLYF
.	TRBV30	TRBJ2-1	.	TGTGCCTGGAGTGTAGTAGCCGATGAGCAGTTCTTC	CAWSVVADEQFF
.	TRBV28	TRBJ2-7	once	TGTGCCAGCAGCCCTAGGAATGAGCAGTACTTC	CASSPRNEQYF
TRBD1	TRBV11-3	TRBJ2-7	.	TGTGCCAGCAGATATACAGGGGAACGGTCCTACGAGCAGTACTTC	CASRYTGERSYEQYF
TRBD1	TRBV19	TRBJ1-2	.	TGTGCCAGTACCCCGACAGGGGGCTATGGCTACACCTTC	CASTPTGGYGYTF
TRBD1	TRBV29-1	TRBJ2-1	once	TGCAGCGTTGAAGCGGACAGGGGAGTTGGCAGCTACTACAATGAGCAGTTCTTC	CSVEADRGVGSYYNEQFF
.	TRBV9	TRBJ2-1	.	TGTGCCAGCAGCCCTCGACTTCTCTCCTACAATGAGCAGTTCTTC	CASSPRLLSYNEQFF
TRBD1	TRBV5-1	TRBJ1-3	once	TGCGCCAGCAGCCAAGGACAGGGGGCTGGAAACACCATATATTTT	CASSQGQGAGNTIYF
TRBD2	TRBV6-1	TRBJ2-7	.	TGTGCCAGTATTCCGGGACTAGCGGCCTACGAGCAGTACTTC	CASIPGLAAYEQYF
.	TRBV18	TRBJ2-7	.	TGTGCCGTCACGAGGGGGGGAACATCGAACGAGCAGTACTTC	CAVTRGGTSNEQYF
.	TRBV4-1	TRBJ2-5	once	TGCGCCAGCAGCCCGTTGGCGGGGGCCGTTGGGGAGACCCAGTACTTC	CASSPLAGAVGETQYF
.	TRBV9	TRBJ2-4	.	TGTGCCAGCAGCGGCCAAGGGGGAGGGGGCATTCAGTACTTC	CASSGQGGGGIQYF
TRBD1	TRBV15	TRBJ2-7	.	TGTGCCACCAGCAGGGGGACAGTGATCTCCTACGAGCAGTACTTC	CATSRGTVISYEQYF
.	TRBV2	TRBJ1-4	.	TGTGCCTCCGGCGGCACTAATGAAAAACTGTTTTTT	CASGGTNEKLFF
TRBD1	TRBV12-5	TRBJ1-1	.	TGTGCTAGTGGTTTGGTATTGACAGGGAGGAGTCCTGAAGCTTTCTTT	CASGLVLTGRSPEAFF
.	TRBV9	TRBJ2-2	.	TGTGCCAGCAGCGTAGGCCCGCAGGATAGAACCGGGGAGCTGTTTTTT	CASSVGPQDRTGELFF
.	TRBV5-1	TRBJ1-4	.	TGCGCCAGCAGCTTTGAAGTGGCTGAAAAACTGTTTTTT	CASSFEVAEKLFF